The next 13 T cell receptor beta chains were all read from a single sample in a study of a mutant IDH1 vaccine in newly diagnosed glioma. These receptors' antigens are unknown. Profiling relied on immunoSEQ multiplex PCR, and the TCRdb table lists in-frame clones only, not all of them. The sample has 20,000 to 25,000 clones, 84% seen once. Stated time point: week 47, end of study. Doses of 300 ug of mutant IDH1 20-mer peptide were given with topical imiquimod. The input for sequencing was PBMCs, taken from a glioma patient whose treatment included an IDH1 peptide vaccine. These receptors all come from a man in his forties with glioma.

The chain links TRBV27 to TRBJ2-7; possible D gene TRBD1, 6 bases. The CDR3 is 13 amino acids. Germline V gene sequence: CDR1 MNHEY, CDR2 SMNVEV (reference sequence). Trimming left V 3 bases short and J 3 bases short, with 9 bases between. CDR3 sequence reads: CASSFGQYYEQYF. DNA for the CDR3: TGTGCCAGCAGTTTTGGACAGTACTACGAGCAGTACTTC.

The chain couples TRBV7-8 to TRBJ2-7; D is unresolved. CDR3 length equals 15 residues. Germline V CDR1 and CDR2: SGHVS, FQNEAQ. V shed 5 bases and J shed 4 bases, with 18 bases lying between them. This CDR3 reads CASSQIGWVEYEQYF. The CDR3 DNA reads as TGTGCCAGCAGCCAAATAGGTTGGGTAGAGTACGAGCAGTACTTC.

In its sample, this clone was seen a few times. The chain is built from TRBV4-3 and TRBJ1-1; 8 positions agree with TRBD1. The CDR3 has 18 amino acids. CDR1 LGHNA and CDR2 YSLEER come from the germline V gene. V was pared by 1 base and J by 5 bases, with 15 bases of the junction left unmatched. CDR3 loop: CASSQGSDREGAWTEAFF. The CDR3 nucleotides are TGCGCCAGCAGCCAAGGCTCGGACAGGGAAGGGGCCTGGACTGAAGCTTTCTTT.

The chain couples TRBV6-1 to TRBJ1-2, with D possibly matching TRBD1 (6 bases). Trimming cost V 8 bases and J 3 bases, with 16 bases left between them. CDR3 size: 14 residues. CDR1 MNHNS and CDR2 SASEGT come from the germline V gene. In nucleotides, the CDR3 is TGTGCCAGCCTTACTTCCGGGACATACTATGGCTACACCTTC. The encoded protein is CASLTSGTYYGYTF.

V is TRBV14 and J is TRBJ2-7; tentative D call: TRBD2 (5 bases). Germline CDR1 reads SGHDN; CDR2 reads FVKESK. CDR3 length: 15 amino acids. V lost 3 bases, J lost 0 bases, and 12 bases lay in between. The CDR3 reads CASSQRAGGSYEQYF. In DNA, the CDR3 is TGTGCCAGCAGCCAGAGGGCAGGCGGCTCCTACGAGCAGTACTTC.

The chain's CDR3 is CASSSGRNEQYF. CDR3 bases: TGTGCCAGCAGTTCAGGGAGGAACGAGCAGTACTTC. V gene TRBV13 combines with J gene TRBJ2-7; D may be TRBD2 (6 bases). The CDR3 sequence is 12 residues long. The germline V and J ends were trimmed by 6 bases and 5 bases, with 11 bases remaining between them. Germline CDR1 reads PRHDT; CDR2 reads FYEKMQ (reference sequence).

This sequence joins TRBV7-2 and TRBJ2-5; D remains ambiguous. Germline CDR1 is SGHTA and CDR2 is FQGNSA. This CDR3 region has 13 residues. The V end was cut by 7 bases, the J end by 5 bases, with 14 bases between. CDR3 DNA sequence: TGTGCCAGCAACAACCACAACGAGGAGACCCAGTACTTC. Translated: CASNNHNEETQYF.

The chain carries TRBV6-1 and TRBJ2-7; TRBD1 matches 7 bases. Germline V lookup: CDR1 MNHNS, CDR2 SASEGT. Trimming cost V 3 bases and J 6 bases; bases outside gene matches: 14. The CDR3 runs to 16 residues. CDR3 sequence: CASSDHMRTGESEQYF. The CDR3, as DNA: TGTGCCAGCAGTGATCACATGAGGACAGGAGAAAGCGAGCAGTACTTC.

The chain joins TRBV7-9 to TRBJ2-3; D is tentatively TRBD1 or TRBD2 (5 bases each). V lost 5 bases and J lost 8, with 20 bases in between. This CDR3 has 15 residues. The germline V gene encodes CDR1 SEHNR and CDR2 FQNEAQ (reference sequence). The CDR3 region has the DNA TGTGCCAGCAGCGCAGGTCGGGGCCGCCGAGGTACGCAGTATTTT. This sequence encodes CASSAGRGRRGTQYF.

This chain's CDR3 is CASSLNGRIYEQYF. CDR3 bases: TGTGCCAGCAGCTTGAACGGGAGAATATACGAGCAGTACTTC. The chain links TRBV11-2 to TRBJ2-7, with a tentative D call TRBD2 (6 bases). The length of the CDR3 is 14 residues. Trimming left V 3 bases short and J 4 bases short, with 13 bases between. Per germline, CDR1 SGHAT and CDR2 FQNNGV.

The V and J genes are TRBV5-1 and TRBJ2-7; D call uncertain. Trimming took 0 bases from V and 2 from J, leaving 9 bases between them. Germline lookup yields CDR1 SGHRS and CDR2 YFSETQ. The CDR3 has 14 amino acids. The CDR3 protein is CASSLEAPAYEQYF. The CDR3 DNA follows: TGCGCCAGCAGCTTGGAAGCGCCGGCCTACGAGCAGTACTTC.

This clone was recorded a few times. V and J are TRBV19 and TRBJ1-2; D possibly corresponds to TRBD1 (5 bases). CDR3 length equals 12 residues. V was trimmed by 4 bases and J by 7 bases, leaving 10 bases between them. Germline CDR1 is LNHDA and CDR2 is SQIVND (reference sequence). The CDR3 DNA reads TGTGCCAGTAGTACGGGACTTGCTGGCTACACCTTC. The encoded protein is CASSTGLAGYTF.

CDR3 DNA sequence: TGTGCCAGCAGTAAAAAGCGGGGGGCCTACAATGAGCAGTTCTTC. Translation gives CASSKKRGAYNEQFF. The chain links TRBV6-1 to TRBJ2-1, with 9 bases lining up with TRBD2. The germline V gene encodes CDR1 MNHNS and CDR2 SASEGT. The CDR3 sequence is 15 residues long. V dropped 5 bases and J dropped 2; count of bases not matched to a gene: 4.